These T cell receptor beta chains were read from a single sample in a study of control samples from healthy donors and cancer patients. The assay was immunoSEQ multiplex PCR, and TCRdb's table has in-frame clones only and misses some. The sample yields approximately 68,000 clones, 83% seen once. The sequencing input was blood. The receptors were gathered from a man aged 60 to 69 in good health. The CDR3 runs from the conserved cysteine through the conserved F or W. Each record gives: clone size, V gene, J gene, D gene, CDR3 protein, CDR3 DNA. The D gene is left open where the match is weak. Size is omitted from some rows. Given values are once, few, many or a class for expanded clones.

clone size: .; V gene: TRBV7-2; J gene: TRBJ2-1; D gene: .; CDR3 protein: CASSIRTVSYNEQFF; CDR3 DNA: TGTGCCAGCAGCATCAGGACAGTCTCCTACAATGAGCAGTTCTTC
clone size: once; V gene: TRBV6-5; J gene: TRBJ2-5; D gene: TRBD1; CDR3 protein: CASILHSTGGETQYF; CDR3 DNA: TGTGCCAGCATCCTACACTCGACAGGGGGGGAGACCCAGTACTTC
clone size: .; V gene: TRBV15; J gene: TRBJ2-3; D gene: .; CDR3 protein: CATSRDYTGRRTDTQYF; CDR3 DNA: TGTGCCACCAGCAGAGATTATACAGGGCGCCGCACAGATACGCAGTATTTT
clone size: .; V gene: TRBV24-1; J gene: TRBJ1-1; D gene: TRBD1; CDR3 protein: CATSDAGGTEAFF; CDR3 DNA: TGTGCCACCAGTGATGCAGGGGGCACTGAAGCTTTCTTT
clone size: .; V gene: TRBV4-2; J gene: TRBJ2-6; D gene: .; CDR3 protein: CASSQELDGANVLTF; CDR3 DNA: TGTGCCAGCAGCCAAGAGCTTGATGGGGCCAACGTCCTGACTTTC
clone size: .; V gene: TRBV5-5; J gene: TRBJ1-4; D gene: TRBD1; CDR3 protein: CASSITGVNEKLFF; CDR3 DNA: TGTGCCAGCAGCATTACAGGGGTTAATGAAAAACTGTTTTTT
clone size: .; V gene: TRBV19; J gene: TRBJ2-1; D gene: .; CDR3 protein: CATQSRGEQFF; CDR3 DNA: TGTGCCACCCAATCAAGGGGTGAGCAGTTCTTC
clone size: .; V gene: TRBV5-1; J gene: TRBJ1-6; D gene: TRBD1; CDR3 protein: CASSSRTGGTYSPLHF; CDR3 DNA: TGCGCCAGCAGCTCTCGGACAGGGGGGACGTATTCACCCCTCCACTTT
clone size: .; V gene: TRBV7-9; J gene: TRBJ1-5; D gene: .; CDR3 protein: CASSFADQPQHF; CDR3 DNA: TGTGCCAGCAGCTTCGCCGATCAGCCCCAGCATTTT
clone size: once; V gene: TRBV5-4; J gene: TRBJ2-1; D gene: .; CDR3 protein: CASSFGGSGDNEQFF; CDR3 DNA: TGTGCCAGCAGCTTTGGTGGGAGTGGGGACAATGAGCAGTTCTTC
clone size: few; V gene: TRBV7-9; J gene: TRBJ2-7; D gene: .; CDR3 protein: CASSLVGTEQYF; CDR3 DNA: TGTGCCAGCAGCTTAGTCGGGACCGAGCAGTACTTC
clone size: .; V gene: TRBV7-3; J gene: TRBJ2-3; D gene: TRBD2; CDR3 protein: CASSSPGGTQYF; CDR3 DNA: TGTGCCAGCAGCTCCCCGGGGGGGACGCAGTATTTT
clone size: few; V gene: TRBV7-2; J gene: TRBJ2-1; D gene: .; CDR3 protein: CASSLMGVEQFF; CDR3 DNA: TGTGCCAGCAGCTTAATGGGAGTTGAGCAGTTCTTC
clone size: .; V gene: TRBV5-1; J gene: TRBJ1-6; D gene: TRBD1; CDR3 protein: CASSLVRGNSPLHF; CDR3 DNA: TGCGCCAGCAGCTTGGTCAGGGGGAATTCACCCCTCCACTTT
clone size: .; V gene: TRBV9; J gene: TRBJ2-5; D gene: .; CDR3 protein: CASSVGVQAETQYF; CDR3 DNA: TGTGCCAGCAGCGTAGGAGTGCAAGCGGAGACCCAGTACTTC
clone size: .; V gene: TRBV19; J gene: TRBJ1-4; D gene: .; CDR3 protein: CASSPGGGFNEKLFF; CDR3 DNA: TGTGCCAGTAGTCCCGGAGGCGGATTTAATGAAAAACTGTTTTTT
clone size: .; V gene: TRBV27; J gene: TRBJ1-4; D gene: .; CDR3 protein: CASKGRGLKLFF; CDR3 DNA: TGTGCCAGCAAGGGGAGGGGTCTAAAACTGTTTTTT
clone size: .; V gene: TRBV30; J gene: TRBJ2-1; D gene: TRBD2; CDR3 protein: CAWSKGLAGDGNEQFF; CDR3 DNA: TGTGCCTGGAGCAAGGGACTAGCGGGAGATGGGAATGAGCAGTTCTTC
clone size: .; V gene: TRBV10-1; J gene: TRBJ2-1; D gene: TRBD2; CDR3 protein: CASRSGRSSYNEQFF; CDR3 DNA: TGCGCCAGTCGAAGCGGGAGGAGCTCCTACAATGAGCAGTTCTTC
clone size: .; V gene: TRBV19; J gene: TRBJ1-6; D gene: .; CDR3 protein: CASSIGSAHLQSSALHF; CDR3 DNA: TGTGCCAGTAGTATTGGTTCCGCACATCTCCAATCGTCGGCCCTCCACTTT
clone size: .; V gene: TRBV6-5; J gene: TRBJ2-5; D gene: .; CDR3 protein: CASSSQQGGKTQYF; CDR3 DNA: TGTGCCAGCAGTTCTCAGCAGGGGGGGAAGACCCAGTACTTC
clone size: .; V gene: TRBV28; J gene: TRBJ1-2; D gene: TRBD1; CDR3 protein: CASSSGQGAGGYTF; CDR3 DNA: TGTGCCAGCAGTTCTGGACAGGGGGCCGGGGGCTACACCTTC
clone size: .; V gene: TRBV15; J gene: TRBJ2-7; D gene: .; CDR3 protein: CATSRDTGWAYEQYF; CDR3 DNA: TGTGCCACCAGCAGAGATACAGGGTGGGCCTACGAGCAGTACTTC
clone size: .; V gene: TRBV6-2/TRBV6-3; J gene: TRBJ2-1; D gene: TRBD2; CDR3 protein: CASSGTSGRANYNEQFF; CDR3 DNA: TGTGCCAGCAGCGGGACTAGCGGGAGGGCCAACTACAATGAGCAGTTCTTC
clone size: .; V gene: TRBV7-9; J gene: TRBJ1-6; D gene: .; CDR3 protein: CASDGQSQRSYNSPLHF; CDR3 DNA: TGTGCCAGCGACGGACAGTCCCAAAGGTCCTATAATTCACCCCTCCACTTT
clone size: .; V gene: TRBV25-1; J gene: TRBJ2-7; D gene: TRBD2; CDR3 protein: CASSESLAAEQYF; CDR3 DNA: TGTGCCAGCAGTGAATCACTAGCGGCTGAGCAGTACTTC
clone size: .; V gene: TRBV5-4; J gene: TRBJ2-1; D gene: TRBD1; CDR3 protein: CASSLASLGQYLDEQFF; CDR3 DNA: TGTGCCAGCAGCTTGGCCTCGCTGGGACAGTACTTGGATGAGCAGTTCTTC
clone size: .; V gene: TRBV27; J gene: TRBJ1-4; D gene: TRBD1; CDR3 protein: CASSSFLRTGGSAWKLFF; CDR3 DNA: TGTGCCAGCAGTTCGTTCCTCAGGACAGGGGGCTCGGCGTGGAAACTGTTTTTT
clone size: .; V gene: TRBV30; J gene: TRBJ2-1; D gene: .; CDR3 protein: CAWSARYNEQFF; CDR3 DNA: TGTGCCTGGAGTGCAAGATACAATGAGCAGTTCTTC
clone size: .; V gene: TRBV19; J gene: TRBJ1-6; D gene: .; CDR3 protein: CASSIHPQNLNSPLHF; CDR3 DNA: TGTGCCAGTAGTATACATCCACAAAACCTAAATTCACCCCTCCACTTT
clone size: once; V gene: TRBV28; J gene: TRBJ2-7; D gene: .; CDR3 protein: CASILGGASKEQYF; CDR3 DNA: TGTGCCAGCATCCTGGGGGGGGCCTCTAAGGAGCAGTACTTC